The sequence of this T cell receptor beta chain was determined in a study of blood T cell repertoires in COVID-19. Germline V lookup: CDR1 SNHLY, CDR2 FYNNEI. CDR3 length: 15 amino acids. The V and J ends lost 3 bases and 2 bases respectively, with 11 bases between them. Some clones are missing from TCRdb's copy, which holds only in-frame ones; the method was immunoSEQ multiplex PCR. In the table there are around 200,000 clones, around 87% of which are singletons. The sample was peripheral blood. The clonotype originates from a man aged 45 to 65 with acute or convalescent COVID-19. The J gene is TRBJ2-4, the V gene TRBV2; D is uncertain. CDR3 sequence reads: CASSDNGGTKNIQYF. The CDR3 DNA reads TGTGCCAGCAGTGATAACGGTGGTACCAAAAACATTCAGTACTTC.